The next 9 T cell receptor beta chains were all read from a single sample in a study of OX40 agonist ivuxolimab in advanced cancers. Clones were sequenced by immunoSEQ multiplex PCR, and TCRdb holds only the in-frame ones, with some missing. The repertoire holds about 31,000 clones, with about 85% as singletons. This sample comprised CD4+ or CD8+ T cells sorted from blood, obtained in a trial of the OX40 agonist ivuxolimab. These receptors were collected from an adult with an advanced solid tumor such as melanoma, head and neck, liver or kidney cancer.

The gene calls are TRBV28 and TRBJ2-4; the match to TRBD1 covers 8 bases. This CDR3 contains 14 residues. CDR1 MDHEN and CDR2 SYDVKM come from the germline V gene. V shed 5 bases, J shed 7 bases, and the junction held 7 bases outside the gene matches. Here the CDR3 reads CASSPSGQVNIQYF. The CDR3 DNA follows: TGTGCCAGCAGTCCCTCGGGACAGGTGAACATTCAGTACTTC.

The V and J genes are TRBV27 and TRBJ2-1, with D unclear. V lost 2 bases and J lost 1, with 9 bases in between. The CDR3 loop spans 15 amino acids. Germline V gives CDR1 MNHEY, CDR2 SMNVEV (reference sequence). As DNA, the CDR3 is TGTGCCAGCAGTTTAATTATTACTTCCTACAATGAGCAGTTCTTC. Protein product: CASSLIITSYNEQFF.

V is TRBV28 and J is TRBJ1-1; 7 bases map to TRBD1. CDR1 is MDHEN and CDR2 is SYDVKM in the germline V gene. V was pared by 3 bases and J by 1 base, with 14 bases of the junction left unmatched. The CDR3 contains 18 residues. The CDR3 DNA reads TGTGCCAGCAGTTTTTCACACGCTATCGGGACAGAGAACACTGAAGCTTTCTTT. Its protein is CASSFSHAIGTENTEAFF.

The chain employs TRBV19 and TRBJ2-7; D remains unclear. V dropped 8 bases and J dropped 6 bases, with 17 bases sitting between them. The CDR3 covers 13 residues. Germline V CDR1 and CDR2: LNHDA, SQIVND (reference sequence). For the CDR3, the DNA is TGTGCCAGTGGGCTCGGCGGAAGTGGCGAGCAGTACTTC. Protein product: CASGLGGSGEQYF.

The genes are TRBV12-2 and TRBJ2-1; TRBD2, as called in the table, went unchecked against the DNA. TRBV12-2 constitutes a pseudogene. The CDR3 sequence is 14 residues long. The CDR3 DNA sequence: TGTGCAAGTCGCACCGGGGAGGGGGTAGGTGAGCAGTTCTTC. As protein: CASRTGEGVGEQFF.

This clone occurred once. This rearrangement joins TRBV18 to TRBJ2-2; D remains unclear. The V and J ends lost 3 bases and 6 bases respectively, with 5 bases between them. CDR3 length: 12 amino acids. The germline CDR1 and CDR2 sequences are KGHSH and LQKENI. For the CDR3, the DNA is TGTGCCAGCTCACCTCTAGCCGGGGAGCTGTTTTTT. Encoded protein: CASSPLAGELFF.

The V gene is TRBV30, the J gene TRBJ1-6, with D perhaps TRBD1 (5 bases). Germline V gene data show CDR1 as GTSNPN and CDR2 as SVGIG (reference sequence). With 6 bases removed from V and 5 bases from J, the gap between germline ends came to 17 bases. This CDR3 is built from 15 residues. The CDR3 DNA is TGTGCCTGTCGGGCCGGAACAGGAGATAATTCACCCCTCCACTTT. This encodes CACRAGTGDNSPLHF. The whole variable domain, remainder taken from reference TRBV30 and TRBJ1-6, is SQTIHQWPATLVQPVGSPLSLECTVEGTSNPNLYWYRQAAGRGLQLLFYSVGIGQISSEVPQNLSASRPQDRQFILSSKKLLLSDSGFYLCACRAGTGDNSPLHFGNGTRLTVT.

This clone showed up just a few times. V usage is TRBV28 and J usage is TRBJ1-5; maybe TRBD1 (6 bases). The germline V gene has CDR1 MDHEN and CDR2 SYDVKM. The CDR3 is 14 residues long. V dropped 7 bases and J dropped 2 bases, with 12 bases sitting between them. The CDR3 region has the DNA TGTGCCAGCACCGGACAGCTTGGCAATCAGCCCCAGCATTTT. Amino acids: CASTGQLGNQPQHF.

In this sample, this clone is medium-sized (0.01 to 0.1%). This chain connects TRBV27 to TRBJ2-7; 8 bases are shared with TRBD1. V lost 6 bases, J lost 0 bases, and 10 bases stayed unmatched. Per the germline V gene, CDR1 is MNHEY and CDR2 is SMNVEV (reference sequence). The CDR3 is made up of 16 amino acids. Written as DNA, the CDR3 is TGTGCCAGCAGACTGACCGGGACAGGCAGCTCCTACGAGCAGTACTTC. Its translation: CASRLTGTGSSYEQYF.